What follows is one T cell receptor (beta chain) and its context. Data came from immunoSEQ multiplex PCR; TCRdb stores just in-frame clones and leaves some out. The sample yields approximately 2,600 clones, roughly 29% seen once. The source of the sample is a study of T cells in localized non-small cell lung cancer. V lost 5 bases to trimming and J lost 4 bases, with 18 bases between them. Germline V gene sequence: CDR1 LNHDA, CDR2 SQIVND (reference sequence). The CDR3 covers 15 residues. This specimen was lung tumor tissue, taken before any cancer treatment. This clonotype was obtained from a woman between 35 and 75 years old with stage III lung adenocarcinoma. The V and J genes are TRBV19 and TRBJ2-7; D is possibly TRBD2 (5 bases). In DNA form, the CDR3 reads TGTGCCAGTAGTCCCCGGCCTGGAGGAGATTACGAGCAGTACTTC. Translation: CASSPRPGGDYEQYF.